Listed below are T cell receptor beta chains from one sample, sequenced in a study of blood T cell repertoires in COVID-19. TCRdb keeps only in-frame clones here, not all; method: immunoSEQ multiplex PCR. The sample holds tens of thousands of clones; around 86% are singletons and the top ten take under 5.5%. The sequenced sample was peripheral blood. All receptors come from a man in his 60s with COVID-19, enrolled during active disease. CDR3s leave out the opening cysteine and the closing phenylalanine or tryptophan. Clone size is stated in some rows and not others, as once, few, many or a class when expanded.

clone size	CDR3 length	V gene	J gene	CDR3 protein
NA	9	TRBV14	TRBJ1-2	ASRDRGGYT
NA	13	TRBV18	TRBJ1-2	ASSLGGEMDYGYT
NA	13	TRBV6-5	TRBJ2-3	ASSYSPGTSDVKY
NA	13	TRBV7-6	TRBJ2-3	ASSRGQHFTDTQY
NA	14	TRBV7-2	TRBJ1-4	ASSLARRDTNEKLF
NA	12	TRBV28	TRBJ2-1	ASSLGGSEGEQF
NA	12	TRBV24-1	TRBJ2-1	ATSGTSGRNEQF
NA	14	TRBV4-2	TRBJ2-3	ASSQALAGATDTQY
once	12	TRBV2	TRBJ2-7	ASRDFSNSYEQY
NA	14	TRBV15	TRBJ1-1	ATSSRDRGSNTEAF
NA	12	TRBV5-1	TRBJ1-3	ASSRDSNGNTIY
NA	12	TRBV24-1	TRBJ2-2	AIGTSGYTGELF
NA	10	TRBV28	TRBJ2-7	ASRAPLYEQY
NA	13	TRBV9	TRBJ1-1	ASSALEGENTEAF
NA	14	TRBV24-1	TRBJ2-1	ATSPPGTGTNNEQF
NA	14	TRBV4-2	TRBJ2-2	ASSQGLAGLAGELF
NA	11	TRBV3-1/TRBV3-2	TRBJ2-7	ASSQDLLSRGY